This T cell receptor beta chain was sequenced in a study of T cell repertoires in breast cancer. Study summary: Healthy donors' blood served as controls for breast cancer tumor, lymph node and blood samples.

Unpaired genes were suppressed by blocking oligonucleotides during a second nested PCR. TCRdb called the emulsion pairing reads again in MiXCR, with one record for every CDR3 protein. The sample shows approximately 37,000 distinct CDR3 sequences, around 45% of them seen only once. On this clonotype: Its antigen is unidentified.

The expanded emulsion RT-PCR method captured paired alpha and beta chains from CD8+ T cells. Study-level points and caveats: TRBV7 predominated among shared TCRs, possibly a bias from eight TRBV7 primers. Possibly tumor-specific: approximately 19 TCR pairs in seven or more tumors, rare in control blood. This emulsion RT-PCR profile was considered qualitative rather than quantitative.

V lost 4 bases and J 1 base, leaving 7 bases between the germline ends. The CDR3 totals 13 residues. CDR1 is MNHEY, CDR2 SVGEGT, per germline. This TCR derives from a pool of human donors with breast cancer or a healthy control (not recorded which). The source material was CD8+ T cells. The rearrangement joins TRBV6-2 or TRBV6-3 to TRBJ1-1; D not resolved. The CDR3 loop is CASSCDENTEAFF. In nucleotides, the CDR3 is TGTGCCAGCAGTTGTGACGAGAACACTGAAGCTTTCTTT.